A single sample gave rise to the 30 T cell receptor beta chains below, sequenced in a study of T cell repertoires in ileal Crohn's disease. Clones were sequenced by immunoSEQ multiplex PCR, and TCRdb holds only the in-frame ones, with some missing. The sample contains more than 25,000 clones, roughly 75% of which appear only once. Sequencing used ileal tissue. These receptors were collected from an adult with Crohn's disease.

CDR3 residues: CAITPQGGTEAFF. DNA of the CDR3: TGTGCCATCACCCCACAGGGCGGCACTGAAGCTTTCTTT. The chain links TRBV10-3 to TRBJ1-1, with D possibly matching TRBD1 (6 bases). V was shortened by 7 bases and J by 4 bases, with 13 bases between the two germline ends. This CDR3 comprises 13 residues. From germline, CDR1 is ENHRY and CDR2 SYGVKD.

V is TRBV20-1 and J is TRBJ2-5; 8 bases are a match to TRBD2. J was trimmed by 5 bases and V by 4 bases; bases with no gene match: 0. This CDR3 region has 11 residues. The germline CDR1 and CDR2 sequences are DFQATT and SNEGSKA (reference sequence). CDR3 coding DNA: TGCAGTGCTACTAGCGGGGAGACCCAGTACTTC. Amino acids: CSATSGETQYF.

The rearrangement links TRBV7-9 to TRBJ2-1; 7 bases align to TRBD1. CDR3 length: 14 amino acids. Germline CDR1 and CDR2: SEHNR and FQNEAQ (reference sequence). V trimming: 1 base; J trimming: 10 bases; junction bases outside the gene matches: 7. Written as DNA, the CDR3 is TGTGCCAGCAGCTTAGGGTTTGGGACAGAAGAGCAGTTCTTC. Its translation is CASSLGFGTEEQFF.

This rearrangement joins TRBV4-1 to TRBJ1-4, with 9 bases that match TRBD1. V shed 3 bases and J 7 bases; nucleotides not matched to a gene: 3. Germline V gene sequence: CDR1 MGHRA, CDR2 YSYEKL. This CDR3 comprises 14 residues. The CDR3 protein is CASSQWDRAEKLFF. The CDR3 region has the DNA TGCGCCAGCAGCCAGTGGGACAGGGCTGAAAAACTGTTTTTT.

The CDR3 bases are TGTGCCAGCAGCCCCCGGGGGAACTATGGCTACACCTTC. This encodes CASSPRGNYGYTF. The chain has TRBV2 and TRBJ1-2, with D possibly matching TRBD1 (5 bases). This CDR3 region has 13 residues. Germline V gives CDR1 SNHLY, CDR2 FYNNEI. V was pared by 6 bases and J by 2 bases, with 10 bases between. The whole variable domain, remainder taken from reference TRBV2 and TRBJ1-2, is EPEVTQTPSHQVTQMGQEVILRCVPISNHLYFYWYRQILGQKVEFLVSFYNNEISEKSEIFDDQFSVERPDGSNFTLKIRSTKLEDSAMYFCASSPRGNYGYTFGSGTRLTVV.

V gene TRBV10-1 combines with J gene TRBJ1-5; tentatively, D is TRBD1 (5 bases). The length of the CDR3 is 11 residues. Germline V gene sequence: CDR1 WNHNN, CDR2 SYGVQD (reference sequence). The V gene lost 7 bases and the J gene lost 6 bases, with 7 bases spanning the gap. The chain's CDR3 is CASMGPQPQHF. In DNA, the CDR3 is TGCGCCAGCATGGGGCCTCAGCCCCAGCATTTT.

This clone was recorded once. The rearrangement joins TRBV7-2 to TRBJ2-5, with D tentatively TRBD2 (7 bases). The V and J ends lost 1 base and 5 bases respectively, with 17 bases between them. Per the germline V gene, CDR1 is SGHTA and CDR2 is FQGNSA. CDR3 size: 16 residues. CDR3 sequence: CASSLGGGARGETQYF. As DNA, the CDR3 is TGTGCCAGCAGCTTAGGAGGGGGGGCGAGAGGGGAGACCCAGTACTTC.

This sequence joins TRBV2 and TRBJ1-6; D is perhaps TRBD1 (5 bases). Germline V gives CDR1 SNHLY, CDR2 FYNNEI. This CDR3 spans 14 amino acids. Trimming removed 8 bases from V and 7 bases from J, with 15 bases in between. The CDR3 is CASSAGGSNSPLHF. CDR3 bases: TGTGCCAGCTCGGCTGGGGGGTCGAATTCACCCCTCCACTTT.

CDR3 DNA sequence: TGTGCCAGCAGCCAACATCTCCCCACGTCGGACAGGGGGCGGGCGGAGGGCTACACCTTC. This gives the protein CASSQHLPTSDRGRAEGYTF. The chain employs TRBV14 and TRBJ1-2; 11 bases line up with TRBD1. Germline values: CDR1 SGHDN, CDR2 FVKESK. The ends lost 2 bases at V and 8 bases at J; junction bases unmatched: 22. This CDR3 is built from 20 residues.

The rearrangement joins TRBV2 to TRBJ2-2; 8 bases agree with TRBD2. The CDR3 covers 14 residues. From germline, CDR1 is SNHLY and CDR2 FYNNEI. The junction had 6 bases not matched to a gene; V was cut back by 6 bases and J by 6 bases. CDR3 in DNA: TGTGCCAGCAGGGTTAGCGGGAAAGCCGGGGAGCTGTTTTTT. This sequence encodes CASRVSGKAGELFF.

This clone was observed a single time. Other DNA sequences in the same sample also yield this CDR3. The chain joins TRBV30 to TRBJ2-1; TRBD1 is a possible D gene (5 bases). CDR3 length: 12 amino acids. Trimming stripped 2 bases from V and 4 bases from J, with 6 bases between. Germline V lookup: CDR1 GTSNPN, CDR2 SVGIG (reference sequence). CDR3: CAWSQGYNEQFF. DNA for the CDR3: TGTGCCTGGAGTCAGGGTTACAATGAGCAGTTCTTC. The variable domain in full, completed from reference TRBV30 and TRBJ2-1, reads SQTIHQWPATLVQPVGSPLSLECTVEGTSNPNLYWYRQAAGRGLQLLFYSVGIGQISSEVPQNLSASRPQDRQFILSSKKLLLSDSGFYLCAWSQGYNEQFFGPGTRLTVL.

The chain combines TRBV2 with TRBJ2-5; weak D call: TRBD2 (6 bases). V lost 1 base and J lost 10, with 13 bases in between. Germline values: CDR1 SNHLY, CDR2 FYNNEI. CDR3 length equals 13 residues. The CDR3 DNA follows: TGTGCCAGCAGTGAAGGGATGGGAGGCGACCAGTACTTC. The encoded protein is CASSEGMGGDQYF.

The J gene is TRBJ2-5, the V gene TRBV14; D possibly corresponds to TRBD2 (5 bases). The ends were cut back, 4 bases at V and 1 base at J, with 10 bases in the middle. Germline-derived CDR1 and CDR2 are SGHDN and FVKESK. The length of the CDR3 is 14 residues. CDR3 protein: CASSRGQFQETQYF. CDR3 bases: TGTGCCAGCAGCCGCGGGCAGTTCCAAGAGACCCAGTACTTC.

This clone occurred a few times. The chain combines TRBV30 with TRBJ2-5; D is undetermined. V lost 2 bases and J lost 5, with 9 bases in between. There are 12 residues in the CDR3. Germline V gene data show CDR1 as GTSNPN and CDR2 as SVGIG (reference sequence). CDR3 coding DNA: TGTGCCTGGAGTCAGGTTGCGGAGACCCAGTACTTC. Residues: CAWSQVAETQYF.

The chain uses TRBV5-4 and TRBJ2-1; 8 bases agree with TRBD2. Germline V CDR1 and CDR2: SGHNT, YYREEE (reference sequence). CDR3 length equals 14 residues. V dropped 0 bases and J dropped 7; count of bases not matched to a gene: 3. The CDR3 DNA sequence: TGTGCCAGCAGCTTGGCCCGGGGGGGGAATGAGCAGTTCTTC. Amino acid sequence: CASSLARGGNEQFF.

The chain recombines TRBV5-1 with TRBJ2-3; no definite D call. The CDR3 consists of 15 residues. The germline V gene has CDR1 SGHRS and CDR2 YFSETQ. Trimming pared 4 bases from V and 2 bases from J, leaving 14 bases between. The CDR3 spells CASSLDRSPTDTQYF. CDR3 coding DNA: TGCGCCAGCAGCCTGGACCGTAGTCCCACAGATACGCAGTATTTT.

The chain carries TRBV4-1 and TRBJ1-1; 8 nucleotides line up with TRBD1. V shed 0 bases and J 9 bases; nucleotides not matched to a gene: 3. The CDR3 runs 13 residues. Germline CDR1 reads MGHRA; CDR2 reads YSYEKL. As DNA, the CDR3 is TGCGCCAGCAGCCAAGAGGGACAGGCTAAAGCTTTCTTT. Amino acids: CASSQEGQAKAFF.

J is TRBJ1-2 and V is TRBV7-2; no firm D call. Trimming took off 1 base at V and 9 bases at J, with 12 bases between the two ends. Germline V lookup: CDR1 SGHTA, CDR2 FQGNSA. The CDR3 contains 13 residues. For the CDR3, the DNA is TGTGCCAGCAGCTTAGGGTCGGGGTTAAGCTACACCTTC. Protein: CASSLGSGLSYTF. The full variable domain, in which reference TRBV7-2 and TRBJ1-2 provide the parts outside the CDR3, is GAGVSQSPSNKVTEKGKDVELRCDPISGHTALYWYRQSLGQGLEFLIYFQGNSAPDKSGLPSDRFSAERTGGSVSTLTIQRTQQEDSAVYLCASSLGSGLSYTFGSGTRLTVV.

The rearrangement joins TRBV25-1 to TRBJ2-7; D is unresolved. The V gene's germline CDR1 is MGHDK and CDR2 SYGVNS. V lost 0 bases and J lost 1, with 13 bases in between. CDR3 length: 16 amino acids. The CDR3 spells CASSEYLTFRSYEQYF. The CDR3 DNA reads as TGTGCCAGCAGTGAATATCTGACTTTTCGGTCCTACGAGCAGTACTTC.

V and J are TRBV4-1 and TRBJ2-7; 11 bases agree with TRBD2. CDR1 and CDR2 from the germline V gene are MGHRA and YSYEKL. The V segment lost 9 bases and the J segment 3 bases; nucleotides outside the gene matches: 4. This CDR3 contains 13 residues. This chain's CDR3 is CARTSGRSYEQYF. CDR3 in DNA: TGCGCCAGAACTAGCGGGAGAAGCTACGAGCAGTACTTC.

A single count supports this clone. V is TRBV5-1 and J is TRBJ2-2; D is unresolved. CDR3 length equals 14 residues. Germline V gene data show CDR1 as SGHRS and CDR2 as YFSETQ. Trimming cost V 1 base and J 6 bases, with 10 bases left between them. CDR3 sequence reads: CASSLKFGSGELFF. In DNA, the CDR3 is TGCGCCAGCAGCTTGAAGTTCGGGTCCGGGGAGCTGTTTTTT.

In its sample, this clone was seen a few times. The chain combines TRBV5-1 with TRBJ2-7; possibly TRBD2 for D (6 bases). This CDR3 contains 15 residues. Trimming pared 2 bases from V and 1 base from J, leaving 13 bases between. CDR1 and CDR2 (germline): SGHRS, YFSETQ. The CDR3 nucleotides read TGCGCCAGCAGCTTCGGGGTAGCGGATTCCTACGAGCAGTACTTC. As protein: CASSFGVADSYEQYF.

The chain uses TRBV7-3 and TRBJ2-1; 10 bases align to TRBD2. J was trimmed by 5 bases and V by 1 base; bases with no gene match: 2. In germline, CDR1 is SGHTA, CDR2 FQGTGA. This CDR3 region has 15 residues. The CDR3 DNA reads as TGTGCCAGCAGCTTAAACCTAGCGGGGGACAATGAGCAGTTCTTC. This encodes CASSLNLAGDNEQFF.

The chain is built from TRBV30 and TRBJ1-1; the match to TRBD1 covers 7 bases. Germline CDR1 is GTSNPN and CDR2 is SVGIG (reference sequence). V lost 4 bases to trimming and J lost 4 bases; unmatched junction nucleotides: 6. The CDR3 extends over 13 amino acids. CDR3 loop: CAWTTTGRTEAFF. The CDR3 nucleotides are TGTGCCTGGACGACGACAGGGCGCACTGAAGCTTTCTTT.

The J gene is TRBJ2-1, the V gene TRBV19, with a possible D match to TRBD2 (6 bases). Trimming left V 4 bases short and J 9 bases short, with 10 bases between. In germline, CDR1 is LNHDA, CDR2 SQIVND (reference sequence). The CDR3 is 12 residues long. CDR3 loop: CASSTRESEQFF. The CDR3 coding sequence is TGTGCCAGTAGTACCCGGGAGAGTGAGCAGTTCTTC. The complete variable domain, with remaining parts taken from reference TRBV19 and TRBJ2-1, reads DGGITQSPKYLFRKEGQNVTLSCEQNLNHDAMYWYRQDPGQGLRLIYYSQIVNDFQKGDIAEGYSVSREKKESFPLTVTSAQKNPTAFYLCASSTRESEQFFGPGTRLTVL.

CDR3: CSVQPVRELKDEQFF. CDR3 in DNA: TGCAGCGTGCAGCCCGTCAGGGAACTGAAGGATGAGCAGTTCTTC. The chain has TRBV29-1 and TRBJ2-1; D may be TRBD1 (5 bases). Looked up from germline, CDR1 is SQVTM and CDR2 is ANQGSEA. V was trimmed by 6 bases and J by 8 bases, leaving 23 bases between them. CDR3 size: 15 residues.

The chain carries TRBV7-2 and TRBJ1-2, with unresolved D. In germline, CDR1 is SGHTA, CDR2 FQGNSA. Between the trimmed V and J ends, which lost 5 bases and 8 bases, there was a span of 18 bases. The CDR3 spans 14 residues. The DNA for the CDR3 is TGTGCCAGCAGCCCAGATATCCAATCAGGAGGCTACACCTTC. Residues: CASSPDIQSGGYTF.

This chain joins TRBV6-6 and TRBJ1-4, with D maybe TRBD1 (5 bases). CDR1 MNHNY and CDR2 SVGAGI come from the germline V gene (reference sequence). This CDR3 is 15 amino acids long. Trimming took 2 bases from V and 10 from J, leaving 17 bases between them. CDR3 region: CASSYPRGGSGKLFF. The DNA for the CDR3 is TGTGCCAGCAGTTACCCGCGGGGGGGGAGTGGAAAACTGTTTTTT.

J is TRBJ1-1 and V is TRBV7-9; D possibly corresponds to TRBD1 (5 bases). Trimming pared 5 bases from V and 8 bases from J, leaving 12 bases between. Per the germline V gene, CDR1 is SEHNR and CDR2 is FQNEAQ (reference sequence). CDR3 length equals 12 residues. CDR3 amino acids: CASSPGGVEAFF. The CDR3 region has the DNA TGTGCCAGCAGCCCCGGAGGGGTCGAAGCTTTCTTT.

This clone was observed a single time. The rearrangement uses TRBV30 and TRBJ1-4; TRBD1 matches 7 bases. Germline V gene sequence: CDR1 GTSNPN, CDR2 SVGIG (reference sequence). V lost 4 bases to trimming and J lost 0 bases; unmatched junction nucleotides: 11. CDR3 length equals 17 residues. The CDR3 reads CAWNPGQMKATNEKLFF. The DNA for the CDR3 is TGTGCCTGGAATCCGGGACAGATGAAAGCAACTAATGAAAAACTGTTTTTT.